These 14 T cell receptor beta chains were all obtained from the same sample, sequenced in a study of T cell responses to AZD1222 COVID-19 vaccine. The method was immunoSEQ multiplex PCR; TCRdb's version includes in-frame clones alone and lacks a portion of them. Of more than 150,000 clones in the sample, more than 75% were seen once. This sample comprised peripheral blood, obtained 28 days after the second AZD1222 dose. These TCRs come from an adult who received the AZD1222 COVID-19 vaccine.

The J gene is TRBJ1-6, the V gene TRBV2; 7 nucleotides align to TRBD1. The CDR3 is 15 amino acids. J lost 9 bases, V lost 2 bases, and 7 bases had no gene match. Germline V gene data show CDR1 as SNHLY and CDR2 as FYNNEI. CDR3 DNA: TGTGCCAGCAGTGAACGAGGACAGGTCTCTTCACCCCTCCACTTT. This encodes CASSERGQVSSPLHF.

The V gene is TRBV7-2, the J gene TRBJ2-1, with 11 bases matching TRBD2. Unmatched junction bases numbered 7, after V lost 5 bases and J lost 7 bases. This CDR3 is built from 15 residues. The germline V gene encodes CDR1 SGHTA and CDR2 FQGNSA. The CDR3 is CASSPSGRNENEQFF. DNA for the CDR3: TGTGCCAGCAGCCCTAGCGGGAGGAATGAGAATGAGCAGTTCTTC.

This chain joins TRBV12-1 and TRBJ1-5. TRBV12-1 is noted as a pseudogene. The CDR3 length is 15 residues. CDR3 in DNA: TGTGCCAGCAGCTTAATAAAGGGCGCTGGTCAGCCCCAGCATTTT. The encoded protein is CASSLIKGAGQPQHF.

This clone was observed a handful of times. The chain uses TRBV24-1 and TRBJ2-3; either TRBD1 or TRBD2 may supply D (5 bases each). CDR1 and CDR2 (germline): KGHDR, SFDVKD. V shed 4 bases and J shed 1 base, with 17 bases lying between them. This CDR3 is 17 amino acids long. CDR3 loop: CATSDPGTEGGTDTQYF. Here the CDR3 DNA reads TGTGCCACCAGTGACCCAGGGACCGAAGGAGGCACAGATACGCAGTATTTT.

As to this clone: Its ends do not fully match the called genes, so a read error is possible. The chain carries TRBV7-7 and TRBJ2-7; 8 bases line up with TRBD2. The CDR3 is 20 residues long. Germline CDR1 SSHAT, CDR2 FNYEAQ (reference sequence). CDR3 loop: CASSPTRAYCPGLVGPEQYF. The DNA of the CDR3 is TGTGCTAGCAGCCCAACGCGTGCTTATTGTCCGGGACTAGTGGGGCCCGAGCAGTACTTC.

In this sample, this clone turned up a few times. CDR3 sequence reads: CARRLGVAQETQYF. For the CDR3, the DNA is TGTGCTAGACGGTTGGGGGTAGCCCAAGAGACCCAGTACTTC. The genes are TRBV12-5 and TRBJ2-5; D is tentatively TRBD1 or TRBD2 (5 bases each). Germline V gene sequence: CDR1 LGHNT, CDR2 FRNRAP. Trimming left V 9 bases short and J 1 base short, with 15 bases between. There are 14 residues in the CDR3.

CDR3 protein: CASRFRRASVNEQFF. CDR3 bases: TGTGCCAGCAGATTCAGGAGGGCTAGCGTCAATGAGCAGTTCTTC. The chain employs TRBV3-1 (or the pseudogene TRBV3-2) and TRBJ2-1, with a tentative D call TRBD2 (6 bases). V dropped 6 bases and J dropped 6 bases, with 18 bases sitting between them. CDR3 size: 15 residues. Germline CDR1 and CDR2: LGHDT and YNNKEL (reference sequence).

The chain links TRBV3-1 (or the pseudogene TRBV3-2) to TRBJ1-1; 7 nucleotides align to TRBD1. CDR1 and CDR2 from the germline V gene are LGHDT and YNNKEL (reference sequence). This CDR3 is built from 15 residues. Losses at the gene ends were 0 bases for V and 5 bases for J; bases not matched to a gene: 6. DNA of the CDR3: TGTGCCAGCAGCCAAGAAAGACAGGGACGGACTGAAGCTTTCTTT. It is translated as CASSQERQGRTEAFF.

This chain uses TRBV4-2 with TRBJ2-1; 8 nucleotides align to TRBD1. V shed 0 bases and J 8 bases; nucleotides not matched to a gene: 9. Germline loops: CDR1 LGHNA, CDR2 YNFKEQ. This CDR3 is 16 amino acids long. As DNA, the CDR3 is TGTGCCAGCAGCCAAGAGAGGCAGGGGGCACGGTATGAGCAGTTCTTC. This encodes CASSQERQGARYEQFF.

The V gene is TRBV10-3, the J gene TRBJ2-3; the D is unclear. Deletions cut 6 bases from V and 0 bases from J, with 10 bases between. This CDR3 contains 14 residues. CDR1 and CDR2 from the germline V gene are ENHRY and SYGVKD. CDR3 DNA: TGTGCCATCAGCGTAAGGGCTAGCACAGATACGCAGTATTTT. Its translation is CAISVRASTDTQYF.

This chain's CDR3 is CASNSLTGGNTIYF. The DNA for the CDR3 is TGTGCCAGTAACTCCTTAACGGGAGGAAACACCATATATTTT. The J gene is TRBJ1-3, the V gene TRBV19, with no clear D. V was clipped by 7 bases and J by 4 bases, with 14 bases between them. This CDR3 region has 14 residues. CDR1 and CDR2 (germline): LNHDA, SQIVND (reference sequence). The full variable domain, with the rest looked up from reference TRBV19 and TRBJ1-3, is DGGITQSPKYLFRKEGQNVTLSCEQNLNHDAMYWYRQDPGQGLRLIYYSQIVNDFQKGDIAEGYSVSREKKESFPLTVTSAQKNPTAFYLCASNSLTGGNTIYFGEGSWLTVV.

The J gene is TRBJ1-3, the V gene TRBV29-1, with D perhaps TRBD1 (5 bases). The length of the CDR3 is 15 residues. Germline CDR1 SQVTM, CDR2 ANQGSEA. V was clipped by 2 bases and J by 4 bases, with 15 bases between them. The CDR3 region is CSVELRGTGGNTIYF. The CDR3 DNA follows: TGCAGCGTTGAACTCCGGGGGACGGGAGGAAACACCATATATTTT.

The genes are TRBV7-2 and TRBJ1-4; D is uncertain. The germline gives CDR1 SGHTA, CDR2 FQGNSA. V gave up 0 bases and J gave up 4 bases, with 6 bases separating them. The CDR3 is 14 amino acids. The CDR3 sequence: CASSLALGNEKLFF. The CDR3 DNA follows: TGTGCCAGCAGCTTAGCGTTAGGTAATGAAAAACTGTTTTTT.

This clone was counted once. This chain uses TRBV5-4 with TRBJ1-3, with 9 positions matching TRBD1. The V and J ends lost 0 bases and 0 bases, in that order; junction bases with no gene match: 4. CDR3 length: 17 residues. The germline CDR1 and CDR2 sequences are SGHNT and YYREEE (reference sequence). For the CDR3, the DNA is TGTGCCAGCAGCTTGGTCGACAGGGGGTTCTCTGGAAACACCATATATTTT. Translation gives CASSLVDRGFSGNTIYF.